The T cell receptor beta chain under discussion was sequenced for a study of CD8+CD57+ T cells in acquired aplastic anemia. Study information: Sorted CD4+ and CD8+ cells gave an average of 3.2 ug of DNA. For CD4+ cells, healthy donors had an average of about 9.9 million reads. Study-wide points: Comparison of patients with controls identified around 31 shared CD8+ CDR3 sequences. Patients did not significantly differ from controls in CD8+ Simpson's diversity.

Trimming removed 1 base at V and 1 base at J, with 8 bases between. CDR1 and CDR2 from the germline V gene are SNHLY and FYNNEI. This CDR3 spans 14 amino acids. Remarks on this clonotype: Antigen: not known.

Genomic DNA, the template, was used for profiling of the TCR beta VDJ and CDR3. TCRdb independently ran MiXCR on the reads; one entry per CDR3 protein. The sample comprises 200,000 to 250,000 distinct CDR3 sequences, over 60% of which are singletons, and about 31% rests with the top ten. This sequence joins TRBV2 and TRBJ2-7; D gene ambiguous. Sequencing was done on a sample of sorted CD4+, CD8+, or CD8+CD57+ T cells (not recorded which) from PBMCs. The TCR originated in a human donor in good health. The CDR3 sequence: CASSEGRLSYEQYF. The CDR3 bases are TGTGCCAGCAGTGAAGGACGGCTGTCCTACGAGCAGTACTTC.